This T cell receptor (beta chain) was observed in a study of cytomegalovirus exposure and HLA in healthy donors. Study in general: The Caucasian-associated ancestry cluster contained 81% of the 398 genotyped donors. General study points: Cytomegalovirus association was listed for around 170 TCR beta chains. Available immune exposure information was restricted to CMV serostatus only. Per a later analysis, 15,000 to 20,000 TCR beta sequences showed association with HLA alleles at 0.05 false discovery rate.

The V gene's germline CDR1 is SGHTA and CDR2 FQGNSA. V was cut by 4 bases and J by 8 bases, with 18 bases left in between. This CDR3 contains 15 residues. The PCR made use of 60 Vbeta and 13 Jbeta primers. Using immunoSEQ multiplex PCR, the repertoire was profiled, and TCRdb retains in-frame clones only, with some absent. Of roughly 58,000 clones detected, 65% to 90% appear once; the ten largest clones hold 1.6%. Comments on this clone: Its antigen is undetermined.

Sequenced material: PBMCs. The chain has TRBV7-2 and TRBJ2-1, with D tentatively TRBD1 (5 bases). This sequence originates from a human donor in good health. The CDR3 loop is CASSSDWSQGYEQFF. The CDR3 DNA reads TGTGCCAGCAGCTCGGATTGGTCCCAGGGATATGAGCAGTTCTTC.